This T cell receptor (beta chain) was documented in a study of T cell responses to AZD1222 COVID-19 vaccine. The CDR3 totals 13 residues. With V trimmed by 4 bases and J by 6 bases, 1 base remained unmatched. Germline V gives CDR1 ENHRY, CDR2 SYGVKD. This clone has a handful of counts. Some clones are missing from TCRdb's copy, which holds only in-frame ones; the method was immunoSEQ multiplex PCR. This table holds around 80,000 clones, 80% to 90% found once. This clonotype was sampled from an adult who received the AZD1222 COVID-19 vaccine. This chain links TRBV10-3 with TRBJ2-3, with 10 bases matching TRBD2. Sample: peripheral blood, taken 28 days after the second AZD1222 dose. Here the CDR3 DNA reads TGTGCCATCAGTGCGACTAGCGGGGATACGCAGTATTTT. Protein product: CAISATSGDTQYF.